Each of the 14 T cell receptor beta chains below was sequenced from the same sample in a study of OX40 agonist ivuxolimab in advanced cancers. Repertoires were generated with immunoSEQ multiplex PCR, while TCRdb's copy carries only in-frame clones and drops some. The top ten clones hold under 20% of a sample with about 21,000 clones, roughly 86% of them seen once. The sequencing used CD4+ or CD8+ T cells sorted from blood, collected in a trial of the OX40 agonist ivuxolimab. Every receptor here comes from an adult with an advanced solid tumor such as melanoma, head and neck, liver or kidney cancer.

In DNA form, the CDR3 reads TGTGCCAGCAGCTTGACTAGCGGGGGCACGCAGTATTTT. It yields the protein CASSLTSGGTQYF. This sequence joins TRBV7-2 and TRBJ2-3; 12 bases are a match to TRBD2. There are 13 residues in the CDR3. Germline CDR1 is SGHTA and CDR2 is FQGNSA. V was pared by 3 bases and J by 9 bases, with 1 base of the junction left unmatched.

V and J are TRBV10-1 and TRBJ2-7; 7 bases line up with TRBD1. Germline CDR1 is WNHNN and CDR2 is SYGVQD (reference sequence). This CDR3 contains 14 residues. V lost 8 bases and J lost 3; bases outside the gene matches: 10. CDR3 bases: TGCGCCAGCTCACCCTCAGGGACAGACTACGAGCAGTACTTC. Its translation is CASSPSGTDYEQYF.

CDR3 DNA sequence: TGTGCCAGCGAAGGCAGCTCCTACGAGCAGTACTTC. Its protein product is CASEGSSYEQYF. V is TRBV7-9 and J is TRBJ2-7; D gene uncertain. With 8 bases removed from V and 0 bases from J, the gap between germline ends came to 8 bases. This CDR3 is built from 12 residues. From germline, CDR1 is SEHNR and CDR2 FQNEAQ (reference sequence).

The chain has TRBV30 and TRBJ1-1; D is perhaps TRBD1 (5 bases). CDR3 length equals 14 residues. CDR1 GTSNPN and CDR2 SVGIG come from the germline V gene (reference sequence). Trimming took off 0 bases at V and 2 bases at J, with 10 bases between the two ends. The CDR3 loop is CAWSVHGGNTEAFF. The CDR3 DNA reads TGTGCCTGGAGTGTACACGGGGGTAACACTGAAGCTTTCTTT.

This chain joins TRBV27 and TRBJ1-1, with a weak D call TRBD1 (5 bases). Germline V lookup: CDR1 MNHEY, CDR2 SMNVEV (reference sequence). The V end was cut by 5 bases, the J end by 4 bases, with 14 bases between. This CDR3 is built from 14 residues. Here the CDR3 reads CASSPLGGVTEAFF. CDR3 coding DNA: TGTGCCAGCAGTCCCCTCGGGGGGGTCACTGAAGCTTTCTTT.

The chain uses TRBV29-1 and TRBJ2-7, with 10 bases that match TRBD1. The ends lost 0 bases at V and 0 bases at J; junction bases unmatched: 14. CDR1 SQVTM and CDR2 ANQGSEA come from the germline V gene. The length of the CDR3 is 19 residues. CDR3 region: CSVEEPMGLGQGDSYEQYF. CDR3 DNA: TGCAGCGTTGAAGAACCGATGGGATTAGGACAGGGGGACTCCTACGAGCAGTACTTC.

V gene TRBV29-1 combines with J gene TRBJ2-7; 9 bases agree with TRBD2. The length of the CDR3 is 15 residues. V shed 3 bases, J shed 7 bases, and the junction held 13 bases outside the gene matches. Germline assignment: CDR1 SQVTM and CDR2 ANQGSEA. CDR3 DNA: TGCAGCGTTGAGGGATTTGAGCGGGGGGTCCGTGAGCAGTACTTC. Protein sequence: CSVEGFERGVREQYF.

This chain links TRBV4-2 with TRBJ1-5; maybe TRBD1 (6 bases). This CDR3 has 16 amino acids. From germline, CDR1 is LGHNA and CDR2 YNFKEQ. Deletions cut 4 bases from V and 3 bases from J, with 16 bases between. CDR3 DNA sequence: TGTGCCAGCAGCCTCGACCTCAGGGGATACAATCAGCCCCAGCATTTT. The encoded protein is CASSLDLRGYNQPQHF.

The chain couples TRBV27 to TRBJ2-7; 12 bases fit TRBD1. J lost 3 bases, V lost 5 bases, and 5 bases had no gene match. The CDR3 spans 15 residues. Germline V gene sequence: CDR1 MNHEY, CDR2 SMNVEV (reference sequence). The DNA of the CDR3 is TGTGCCAGCAGTGCCGGGACAGGGGGCTTCTACGAGCAGTACTTC. It specifies CASSAGTGGFYEQYF.

This chain uses TRBV11-2 with TRBJ1-6, with a possible D match to TRBD1 (5 bases). V was clipped by 2 bases and J by 5 bases, with 16 bases between them. This CDR3 is 17 amino acids long. CDR1 and CDR2 (germline): SGHAT, FQNNGV. CDR3 DNA sequence: TGTGCCAGCAGCTTACGTTTAGCGGGACTGAATAATTCACCCCTCCACTTT. This translates into CASSLRLAGLNNSPLHF.

The rearrangement joins TRBV7-9 to TRBJ2-2; TRBD1 matches 12 bases. V was pared by 5 bases and J by 2 bases, with 9 bases of the junction left unmatched. The CDR3 length is 18 residues. Germline V CDR1 and CDR2: SEHNR, FQNEAQ (reference sequence). The CDR3 DNA sequence: TGTGCCAGCAGCCTCGGGACAGGGGGCAGGTCTAACACCGGGGAGCTGTTTTTT. Encoded protein: CASSLGTGGRSNTGELFF.

The chain links TRBV30 to TRBJ1-2; D may be TRBD1 (6 bases). Germline-derived CDR1 and CDR2 are GTSNPN and SVGIG (reference sequence). The CDR3 contains 15 residues. V lost 4 bases to trimming and J lost 5 bases, with 20 bases between them. CDR3 bases: TGTGCCTGGACCCTAGGGGGGGTCGGGGTATATGGCTACACCTTC. Amino acids: CAWTLGGVGVYGYTF.

The chain recombines TRBV30 with TRBJ2-7; D perhaps matches TRBD1 (6 bases). Trimming cost V 5 bases and J 3 bases, with 8 bases left between them. The CDR3 covers 11 residues. Germline CDR1 is GTSNPN and CDR2 is SVGIG (reference sequence). The chain's CDR3 is CAWQGIYEQYF. The CDR3 DNA reads TGTGCCTGGCAGGGGATCTACGAGCAGTACTTC. The full variable domain, rest sourced from reference TRBV30 and TRBJ2-7, is SQTIHQWPATLVQPVGSPLSLECTVEGTSNPNLYWYRQAAGRGLQLLFYSVGIGQISSEVPQNLSASRPQDRQFILSSKKLLLSDSGFYLCAWQGIYEQYFGPGTRLTVT.

This chain connects TRBV15 to TRBJ1-5; D unclear. Germline V gene sequence: CDR1 LNHNV, CDR2 YYDKDF (reference sequence). Trimming removed 0 bases from V and 7 bases from J, with 10 bases in between. The CDR3 length is 14 residues. The CDR3 sequence: CATSRDGVGQPQHF. The CDR3 nucleotides read TGTGCCACCAGCAGAGATGGTGTGGGGCAGCCCCAGCATTTT.